This T cell receptor beta chain was captured in a study of control samples from healthy donors and cancer patients. The table came from immunoSEQ multiplex PCR; TCRdb's copy has only in-frame clones and leaves some out. This sample has 99,000 or so clones; 82% occur once, and the top ten carry about 2%. The sequence was obtained from a man in his 60s in good health. The sequenced material came from blood.

CDR3 in DNA: TGTGCCAGCAGCCGAGAAGGGTTCGGGGAGCTGTTTTTT. Protein sequence: CASSREGFGELFF. The rearrangement links TRBV13 to TRBJ2-2; unclear D gene. V gave up 5 bases and J gave up 7 bases, with 11 bases separating them. This CDR3 has 13 residues. Germline V lookup: CDR1 PRHDT, CDR2 FYEKMQ (reference sequence). Full variable domain (outside the CDR3, taken from reference TRBV13 and TRBJ2-2): AAGVIQSPRHLIKEKRETATLKCYPIPRHDTVYWYQQGPGQDPQFLISFYEKMQSDKGSIPDRFSAQQFSDYHSELNMSSLELGDSALYFCASSREGFGELFFGEGSRLTVL.